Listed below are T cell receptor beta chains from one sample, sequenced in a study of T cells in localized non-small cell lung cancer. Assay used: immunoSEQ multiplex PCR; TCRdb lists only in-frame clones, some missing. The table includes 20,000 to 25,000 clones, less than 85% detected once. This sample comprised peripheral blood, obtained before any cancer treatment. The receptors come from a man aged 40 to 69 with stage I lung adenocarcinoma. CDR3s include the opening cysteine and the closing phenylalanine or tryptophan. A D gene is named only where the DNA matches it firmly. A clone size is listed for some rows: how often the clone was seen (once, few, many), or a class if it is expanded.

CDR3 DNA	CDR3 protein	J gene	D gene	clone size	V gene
TGTGCCAGCAGTTCCCCGGGACAAGACGGTTTAAATGAAAAACTGTTTTTT	CASSSPGQDGLNEKLFF	TRBJ1-4	NA	NA	TRBV28
TGTGCCAGTAACATAGGACTCGCTGGGCTAGCGGGATCTTTGAATGAGCAGTTCTTC	CASNIGLAGLAGSLNEQFF	TRBJ2-1	TRBD2	NA	TRBV19
TGTGCCAGCGTTGGGGCAGGCACAGATACGCAGTATTTT	CASVGAGTDTQYF	TRBJ2-3	NA	NA	TRBV9
TGTGCCTGGAGGGCTAGCGACCGGACCCAGTACTTC	CAWRASDRTQYF	TRBJ2-5	NA	NA	TRBV30
TGTGCCAGCAGTATCGGAGTCGGCTACACCTTC	CASSIGVGYTF	TRBJ1-2	NA	once	TRBV6-6
TGCAGCGGGAGTGTGGGTGGTGAGCAGTTCTTC	CSGSVGGEQFF	TRBJ2-1	NA	NA	TRBV29-1
TGTGCCAGCAGCTCCCCTGGACTTCGGACGGAGCTGTTTTTT	CASSSPGLRTELFF	TRBJ2-2	NA	NA	TRBV7-9
TGTGCCAGCAGCTTTCGCCGGCAAAGGGCCCAGTACTTC	CASSFRRQRAQYF	TRBJ2-5	NA	once	TRBV5-4
TGTGCCAGCAGTTATAATGATAGGGGGCAGTACTTC	CASSYNDRGQYF	TRBJ2-7	NA	few	TRBV28
TGTGCCAGCAGCTTAAAGCGCATGGGGTTGAACACCGGGGAGCTGTTTTTT	CASSLKRMGLNTGELFF	TRBJ2-2	NA	NA	TRBV7-2
TGTGCCAGCAGCGACCAAAGGACTAGGAGCTCCTACGAGCAGTACTTC	CASSDQRTRSSYEQYF	TRBJ2-7	TRBD2	NA	TRBV5-5
TGTGCCAGCAACATAGCACAGGGGTCCTACAATGAGCAGTTCTTC	CASNIAQGSYNEQFF	TRBJ2-1	TRBD1	NA	TRBV6-1
TGTGCCAGCAGCTTAGGAGAGGGCAGGGGCTACGAGCAGTACTTC	CASSLGEGRGYEQYF	TRBJ2-7	NA	NA	TRBV7-9
TGTGCCAGCAGTTTACAGGGGGGGGCTCGCGAGCAGTACTTC	CASSLQGGAREQYF	TRBJ2-7	NA	NA	TRBV25-1
TGTGCCAGCAGTCCCGGATCCCTCTACGAGCAGTACTTC	CASSPGSLYEQYF	TRBJ2-7	NA	NA	TRBV27
TGTGCCAGCAGTAGGAGGGGGATGAACACTGAAGCTTTCTTT	CASSRRGMNTEAFF	TRBJ1-1	NA	NA	TRBV2
TGCAGTGCTGGAAATGATGAAAAACTGTTTTTT	CSAGNDEKLFF	TRBJ1-4	NA	NA	TRBV20-1
TGTGCCAGCAAAGAGACAGGAGACCCACAAGAGACCCAGTACTTC	CASKETGDPQETQYF	TRBJ2-5	NA	NA	TRBV6-1
TGTGCCAGCAAAGGGACAGAAAATAGTTCACCCCTCCACTTT	CASKGTENSSPLHF	TRBJ1-6	TRBD1	few	TRBV6-5
TGTGCCAGCTCACAACAGGGACATAATTCACCCCTCCACTTT	CASSQQGHNSPLHF	TRBJ1-6	NA	few	TRBV27
TGCGCCAGCAGTGTAGGAGTTAACTATGGCTACACCTTC	CASSVGVNYGYTF	TRBJ1-2	NA	NA	TRBV5-1
TGCGCCAGCAGTGTGGGACAGGGTCTCGCAACTAATGAAAAACTGTTTTTT	CASSVGQGLATNEKLFF	TRBJ1-4	TRBD1	NA	TRBV10-2
TGTGCCAGTAGGTTTACAAATAACCCTGAAGCTTTCTTT	CASRFTNNPEAFF	TRBJ1-1	NA	NA	TRBV19
TGTGCCAGCAGCGTAGCCAGGACTAGCGCAGATACGCAGTATTTT	CASSVARTSADTQYF	TRBJ2-3	TRBD2	NA	TRBV9
TGCAGCGTTGTGTCAGGAACCGGGGAGCTGTTTTTT	CSVVSGTGELFF	TRBJ2-2	NA	NA	TRBV29-1
TGCGCCAGCAGCCCATCACCCAATCAGCCCCAGCATTTT	CASSPSPNQPQHF	TRBJ1-5	NA	once	TRBV5-1
TGTGCCAGCAGTTCGTCAGGGTTAGGTGAAAAACTGTTTTTT	CASSSSGLGEKLFF	TRBJ1-4	NA	NA	TRBV27
TGTGCCAGCAGTGCGACCACCAGGGGGCAGGGTGAAGCTTTCTTT	CASSATTRGQGEAFF	TRBJ1-1	TRBD1	NA	TRBV2
TGCGCCAGCAGCTTGGAGGGACTAGCGGGAGCAAAAGCCGGGGAGCTGTTTTTT	CASSLEGLAGAKAGELFF	TRBJ2-2	TRBD2	NA	TRBV5-1
TGTGCCAGCAGCCATCTTGGGCCGGGAAACACCATATATTTT	CASSHLGPGNTIYF	TRBJ1-3	NA	NA	TRBV4-2
TGTGCCAGCAGCTCCCCACCGGGCAGGATGCAAGAGACCCAGTACTTC	CASSSPPGRMQETQYF	TRBJ2-5	NA	NA	TRBV7-2
TGTGCCGGCCAATCGGGGCCCTACACTGAAGCTTTCTTT	CAGQSGPYTEAFF	TRBJ1-1	NA	once	TRBV28
TGTGCCAGTAGTATAGGACCGGTTGGGAGTCCCGTCGGGGAGCTGTTTTTT	CASSIGPVGSPVGELFF	TRBJ2-2	NA	NA	TRBV19
TGTGCCAGCAGCTTAGAATTTGCGGGAGACGAGCAGTACTTC	CASSLEFAGDEQYF	TRBJ2-7	TRBD2	few	TRBV11-2
TGTGCCAGCAGTGAATCTGGGAAAGGGCAAGAGACCCAGTACTTC	CASSESGKGQETQYF	TRBJ2-5	NA	NA	TRBV25-1
TGTGCCAGCAGCTTCGAACCGGGACGGGGATCTAAGCAGTACTTC	CASSFEPGRGSKQYF	TRBJ2-7	NA	once	TRBV7-8
TGTGCCAGCAGTTTATCCCTGGATGCAACTAATGAAAAACTGTTTTTT	CASSLSLDATNEKLFF	TRBJ1-4	NA	NA	TRBV27
TGCGCCAGCAGCGAACAGGGGGCCACCTACGAGCAGTACTTC	CASSEQGATYEQYF	TRBJ2-7	TRBD1	NA	TRBV5-1
TGTGCCAGCAGTCGCCCGGTTCTGCCCCTTGAGCAGTTCTTC	CASSRPVLPLEQFF	TRBJ2-1	NA	once	TRBV6-6
TGCGCCAGCAGCCAAGCTAGCGGGAGGGCCGTCGGGGAGCTGTTTTTT	CASSQASGRAVGELFF	TRBJ2-2	TRBD2	once	TRBV4-1
TGTGCCAGCAGTGATGGATCGGGGGTACCCCAGCATTTT	CASSDGSGVPQHF	TRBJ1-5	NA	NA	TRBV2
TGTGCCAGCAGCCTACGACAGGGAGGCACCGGGGAGCTGTTTTTT	CASSLRQGGTGELFF	TRBJ2-2	NA	once	TRBV7-9
TGTGCCAGCAGCTTAGCGCAAAAAAGTGATGAGCAGTTCTTC	CASSLAQKSDEQFF	TRBJ2-1	NA	once	TRBV7-6
TGTGCCAGCAGTTTAAGGAATAGGGGACTAGCGAGTTCCGTTCCTTACAATGAGCAGTTCTTC	CASSLRNRGLASSVPYNEQFF	TRBJ2-1	TRBD2	NA	TRBV27
TGTGCCAGCAGTTCTCACTTCCGGGACAGGGGGAGGAGTGGCTACACCTTC	CASSSHFRDRGRSGYTF	TRBJ1-2	TRBD1	NA	TRBV28
TGTGCCTGGAGTGTGGAGGGAGGCACTGAAGCTTTCTTT	CAWSVEGGTEAFF	TRBJ1-1	NA	NA	TRBV30
TGTGCCAGCATCCCAGGAGGTGGGAGCGGGAGGCCCCAGTACTTC	CASIPGGGSGRPQYF	TRBJ2-5	TRBD2	NA	TRBV28
TGTGCCAGCAGCTCGACGGGCTTCACAGATACGCAGTATTTT	CASSSTGFTDTQYF	TRBJ2-3	NA	NA	TRBV7-2